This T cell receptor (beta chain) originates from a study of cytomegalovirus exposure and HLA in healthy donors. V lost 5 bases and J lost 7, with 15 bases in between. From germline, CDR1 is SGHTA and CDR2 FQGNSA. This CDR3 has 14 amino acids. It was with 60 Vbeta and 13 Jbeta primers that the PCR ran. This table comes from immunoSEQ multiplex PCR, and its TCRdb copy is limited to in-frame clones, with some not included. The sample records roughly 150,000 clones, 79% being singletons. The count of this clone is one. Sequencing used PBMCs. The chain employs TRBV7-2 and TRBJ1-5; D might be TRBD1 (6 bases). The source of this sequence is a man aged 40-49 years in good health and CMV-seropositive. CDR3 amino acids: CASSTGQSPQPQHF. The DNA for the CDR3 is TGTGCCAGCAGCACCGGACAGTCCCCCCAGCCCCAGCATTTT.